A single sample gave rise to the 17 T cell receptor beta chains below, sequenced in a study of response to subunit inactivated influenza vaccine (dated by TCRdb to 2016 to 2019). Preparation of the library involved RT-PCR. The instrument given in TCRdb is Illumina HiSeq 2500. In-frame beta chains were kept once TCRdb had trimmed the public reads at Q25 with fastp and called clones with MiXCR. Merged by CDR3 protein, the rows form single entries marked with the most common genes and DNA. Here the sample has hundreds of thousands of distinct CDR3 sequences; 10% to 15% occur a single time. The ten largest make up about a tenth of the sample. Sequencing was performed on PBMCs from blood, taken on the day of vaccination. The receptors were sampled from a man aged 50 to 59 who received an inactivated influenza vaccine. Donor details come from another sample of the same person, matched by shared clones.

The rearrangement joins TRBV5-5 to TRBJ2-7; D gene uncertain. CDR3 length: 15 amino acids. Germline CDR1 and CDR2: SGHKS and YYEKEE (reference sequence). V gave up 6 bases and J gave up 0 bases, with 16 bases separating them. Here the CDR3 reads CASNTRPQFSYEQYF. The CDR3, as DNA: TGTGCCAGCAACACGAGACCGCAATTCTCCTACGAGCAGTACTTC. Variable domain in full (rest from reference TRBV5-5 and TRBJ2-7): DAGVTQSPTHLIKTRGQQVTLRCSPISGHKSVSWYQQVLGQGPQFIFQYYEKEERGRGNFPDRFSARQFPNYSSELNVNALLLGDSALYLCASNTRPQFSYEQYFGPGTRLTVT.

The rearrangement uses TRBV20-1 and TRBJ2-5; D is unresolved. CDR3 length: 14 amino acids. CDR1 is DFQATT and CDR2 is SNEGSKA in the germline V gene (reference sequence). The V end lost 0 bases, the J end lost 2 bases, and 10 bases lay between the germline ends. This CDR3 reads CSARDLGPQETQYF. The DNA for the CDR3 is TGCAGTGCTAGAGATCTCGGGCCTCAAGAGACCCAGTACTTC.

This chain connects TRBV24-1 to TRBJ2-7, with D unclear. Looked up from germline, CDR1 is KGHDR and CDR2 is SFDVKD. The V gene lost 6 bases and the J gene lost 5 bases, with 7 bases spanning the gap. The CDR3 has 11 residues. The CDR3 loop is CATSWSNEQYF. CDR3 bases: TGTGCCACCAGTTGGAGTAACGAGCAGTACTTC.

This clonotype was recorded a few times. V and J are TRBV12-3 or TRBV12-4 and TRBJ2-5, with 7 bases aligning to TRBD2. The CDR3 loop spans 16 amino acids. The ends lost 2 bases at V and 7 bases at J; junction bases unmatched: 13. CDR3 amino acids: CASSLMAGVLRGTQYF. The CDR3 DNA sequence: TGTGCCAGCAGTTTAATGGCGGGGGTGTTAAGGGGGACCCAGTACTTC.

The chain links TRBV2 to TRBJ2-1, with D maybe TRBD1 (5 bases). The CDR3 runs 16 residues. Germline V gene data show CDR1 as SNHLY and CDR2 as FYNNEI. Trimming stripped 0 bases from V and 4 bases from J, with 13 bases between. In nucleotides, the CDR3 is TGTGCCAGCAGTGAAGCCCGACAGTTGAGTTACAATGAGCAGTTCTTC. Translating gives CASSEARQLSYNEQFF.

The CDR3 region is CSATKKGLGDEQFF. The CDR3 coding sequence is TGCAGTGCTACGAAGAAGGGACTAGGTGACGAGCAGTTCTTC. The chain carries TRBV20-1 and TRBJ2-1, with 8 bases lining up with TRBD2. CDR3 length: 14 residues. V shed 4 bases, J shed 10 bases, and the junction held 12 bases outside the gene matches. From germline, CDR1 is DFQATT and CDR2 SNEGSKA (reference sequence).

This clonotype was detected only a few times. The V gene is TRBV4-3, the J gene TRBJ2-2; D unresolved. Looked up from germline, CDR1 is LGHNA and CDR2 is YSLEER. Trimming cost V 0 bases and J 4 bases, with 9 bases left between them. This CDR3 has 15 residues. The CDR3 DNA sequence: TGCGCCAGCAGCCAAGATAGCTATCCCACCGGGGAGCTGTTTTTT. As protein: CASSQDSYPTGELFF.

This clonotype showed up many times. The genes are TRBV27 and TRBJ1-2, with D possibly being TRBD1 (5 bases). CDR1 is MNHEY, CDR2 SMNVEV, per germline (reference sequence). This CDR3 has 14 residues. The ends were cut back, 4 bases at V and 1 base at J, with 10 bases in the middle. CDR3 sequence: CASSSPGLNYGYTF. CDR3 in DNA: TGTGCCAGCAGTTCACCGGGACTTAACTATGGCTACACCTTC.

This clonotype was recorded many times. The V call is TRBV4-3, the J call TRBJ2-1; D call uncertain. CDR1 is LGHNA, CDR2 YSLEER, per germline. Trimming took 0 bases from V and 7 from J, leaving 10 bases between them. CDR3 length: 14 amino acids. CDR3 region: CASSQDGLRNEQFF. The CDR3, as DNA: TGCGCCAGCAGCCAAGACGGGCTTCGGAATGAGCAGTTCTTC.

This clonotype has just a few counts. V and J are TRBV10-3 and TRBJ1-1; tentative D call: TRBD1 (5 bases). Germline CDR1 is ENHRY and CDR2 is SYGVKD. V was pared by 0 bases and J by 5 bases, with 13 bases between. This CDR3 is 15 amino acids long. CDR3 loop: CAISESPGDGTEAFF. Written as DNA, the CDR3 is TGTGCCATCAGTGAGTCACCGGGGGACGGAACTGAAGCTTTCTTT.

This clonotype was found many times. This chain joins TRBV5-1 and TRBJ2-7, with 9 nucleotides matching TRBD2. The CDR3 consists of 16 residues. V shed 0 bases, J shed 4 bases, and the junction held 8 bases outside the gene matches. Germline V gives CDR1 SGHRS, CDR2 YFSETQ. In DNA, the CDR3 is TGCGCCAGCAGCTTGGATTCCGGACTAGCGAGGTACGAGCAGTACTTC. Translation: CASSLDSGLARYEQYF.

This clonotype was detected a few times. The V call is TRBV18, the J call TRBJ2-4, with D tentatively TRBD1 (5 bases). Looked up from germline, CDR1 is KGHSH and CDR2 is LQKENI. V lost 4 bases and J 9 bases, leaving 13 bases between the germline ends. CDR3 length: 13 amino acids. In DNA, the CDR3 is TGTGCCAGCTCACGGCAGGGTGAAGGCATTCAGTACTTC. Residues: CASSRQGEGIQYF. Full variable domain (missing parts from reference TRBV18 and TRBJ2-4): NAGVMQNPRHLVRRRGQEARLRCSPMKGHSHVYWYRQLPEEGLKFMVYLQKENIIDESGMPKERFSAEFPKEGPSILRIQQVVRGDSAAYFCASSRQGEGIQYFGAGTRLSVL.

The table lists this clonotype with a few counts. The rearrangement uses TRBV27 and TRBJ2-5; the D gene is possibly TRBD2 (7 bases). Trimming stripped 6 bases from V and 4 bases from J, with 18 bases between. Germline values: CDR1 MNHEY, CDR2 SMNVEV (reference sequence). The CDR3 totals 15 residues. CDR3 DNA: TGTGCCAGCAGGTCCCGGGGGGCTTTTGCAGAGACCCAGTACTTC. Translating gives CASRSRGAFAETQYF.

This clonotype was recorded many times. The chain links TRBV10-3 to TRBJ2-7; 10 bases fit TRBD2. From germline, CDR1 is ENHRY and CDR2 SYGVKD. Losses at the gene ends were 10 bases for V and 7 bases for J; bases not matched to a gene: 13. The CDR3 spans 14 residues. The CDR3 loop is CATRGPSGSGEQYF. The CDR3, as DNA: TGTGCCACCCGGGGGCCTAGCGGGAGTGGAGAGCAGTACTTC.

This rearrangement joins TRBV9 to TRBJ2-3; 10 nucleotides match TRBD2. The CDR3 runs 16 residues. J gave up 2 bases and V 3 bases, and 6 bases lay outside the gene matches. Per the germline V gene, CDR1 is SGDLS and CDR2 is YYNGEE. This CDR3 reads CASSGGTSAYTDTQYF. In nucleotides, the CDR3 is TGTGCCAGCAGCGGAGGGACTAGCGCTTACACAGATACGCAGTATTTT.

V usage is TRBV7-2 and J usage is TRBJ1-5; TRBD1 matches 11 bases. The CDR3 is made up of 16 amino acids. V shed 5 bases and J 4 bases; nucleotides not matched to a gene: 7. CDR1 is SGHTA and CDR2 is FQGNSA in the germline V gene. As DNA, the CDR3 is TGTGCCAGCAGCAGCGGGACAGGGGGAAGTAATCAGCCCCAGCATTTT. Protein sequence: CASSSGTGGSNQPQHF.

V is TRBV10-3 and J is TRBJ2-7; D gene uncertain. This CDR3 is 12 amino acids long. V lost 6 bases and J 5 bases, leaving 11 bases between the germline ends. Per the germline V gene, CDR1 is ENHRY and CDR2 is SYGVKD. DNA of the CDR3: TGTGCCATCAGAGGACCAAAGGACGAGCAGTACTTC. This sequence encodes CAIRGPKDEQYF.